This TCR beta chain was recorded in a study of blood T cells in healthy people across ages. Healthy Caucasian individuals from Russia aged 6 to 90 were enrolled as donors. Per sample, extraction of total RNA gave at least 5.5 micrograms in every case. The CDR3 is made up of 15 amino acids. V was clipped by 5 bases and J by 5 bases, with 13 bases between them. Germline assignment: CDR1 ENHRY and CDR2 SYGVKD. Only a few counts were recorded for this clonotype. Next came a second PCR, run for 7 to 11 cycles, which used a sample-barcoded 5' primer along with a J-beta primer mix. Every cDNA was tagged by a template-switch adaptor with 12 random nucleotides. TCRdb itself ran the 5' RACE reads through MiXCR, one entry per CDR3 protein. Counted here are around 970,000 distinct CDR3 sequences, around 54% occurring once; the ten biggest clones make up about 20%.

The rearrangement joins TRBV10-3 to TRBJ1-6, with D possibly matching TRBD1 (5 bases). Input material: blood. The sequence was collected from a woman aged 55-69 years in good health. The CDR3 loop is CAISSTGGDNSPLHF. The CDR3 DNA reads as TGTGCCATCAGTAGTACTGGGGGAGATAATTCACCCCTCCACTTT.